One and the same sample provided the 28 T cell receptor beta chains below, sequenced in a study of regulatory T cells in long-lasting Graves disease. Time point given: newly diagnosed GD, antithyroid drugs for less than 3 months. The TCR library was prepared using RNA isolated from PBMCs. Assembly of TCR beta libraries relied on iRepertoire HTBI primers together with Arm-PCR of CDR3 regions. TCRdb called the multiplex PCR reads again in MiXCR, with one record for every CDR3 protein. The data hold 500,000 or so distinct CDR3 sequences, with around 15% observed a single time. These data were also reused for a study on T cells in Graves' hyperthyroidism and ophthalmopathy.

The sample in question was peripheral blood mononuclear cells (PBMCs), obtained at new diagnosis, from a patient treated with antithyroid drugs. All receptors derive from a man aged 35-49 years with Graves disease.

This clonotype came up many times. The rearrangement uses TRBV18 and TRBJ1-2, with D possibly matching TRBD1 (6 bases). V gave up 4 bases and J gave up 5 bases, with 11 bases separating them. Germline values: CDR1 KGHSH, CDR2 LQKENI. The CDR3 runs to 13 residues. CDR3 bases: TGTGCCAGCTCACTTTCACAGGGATATGGCTACACCTTC. It encodes CASSLSQGYGYTF.

This clonotype was found many times. The CDR3 protein is CASSLSSGRSYNEQFF. In DNA, the CDR3 is TGTGCCAGCAGCCTCTCGAGCGGGAGGTCCTACAATGAGCAGTTCTTC. The genes are TRBV3-1 and TRBJ2-1; the match to TRBD2 covers 9 bases. Looked up from germline, CDR1 is LGHDT and CDR2 is YNNKEL (reference sequence). This CDR3 has 16 amino acids. V gave up 4 bases and J gave up 1 base; unmatched junction bases: 5.

The sample holds many counts of this clonotype. The chain combines TRBV28 with TRBJ2-7; D may be TRBD1 (6 bases). In germline, CDR1 is MDHEN, CDR2 SYDVKM. This CDR3 is built from 15 residues. V was pared by 3 bases and J by 3 bases, with 15 bases between. The CDR3 here is CASSLGLGRGYEQYF. CDR3 bases: TGTGCCAGCAGTTTGGGTTTGGGCAGGGGCTACGAGCAGTACTTC.

This clonotype was counted ten times or more. The chain has TRBV20-1 and TRBJ2-2; D not certain. Trimming removed 6 bases from V and 4 bases from J, with 9 bases in between. Germline V gene sequence: CDR1 DFQATT, CDR2 SNEGSKA (reference sequence). The CDR3 has 12 amino acids. The CDR3 here is CSAQAGTGELFF. CDR3 nucleotides: TGCAGTGCGCAGGCAGGCACCGGGGAGCTGTTTTTT.

The V gene is TRBV2, the J gene TRBJ2-1, with a weak D call TRBD2 (6 bases). The CDR3 consists of 12 residues. Germline loops: CDR1 SNHLY, CDR2 FYNNEI. V was cut by 3 bases and J by 12 bases, with 12 bases left in between. The CDR3 region has the DNA TGTGCCAGCAGTGATGGGGGGTTGGTGCAGTTCTTC. Amino acids: CASSDGGLVQFF.

This rearrangement joins TRBV4-1 to TRBJ2-1; TRBD2 matches 16 bases. This CDR3 comprises 19 residues. With 1 base clipped from V and 4 bases from J, the junction kept 7 bases outside the gene matches. Germline values: CDR1 MGHRA, CDR2 YSYEKL. The CDR3 reads CASSQARPGLAGGYNEQFF. The CDR3 region has the DNA TGCGCCAGCAGCCAAGCCCGTCCGGGACTAGCGGGAGGGTACAATGAGCAGTTCTTC.

In its sample, this clonotype was seen a few times. In nucleotides, the CDR3 is TGTGCCAGCAGCCCAAGACAGGAAGGCACCGGGGAGCTGTTTTTT. Translation gives CASSPRQEGTGELFF. The chain links TRBV3-1 to TRBJ2-2; D is possibly TRBD1 (6 bases). Trimming left V 4 bases short and J 4 bases short, with 13 bases between. Germline lookup yields CDR1 LGHDT and CDR2 YNNKEL (reference sequence). This CDR3 spans 15 amino acids.

The sample holds many counts of this clonotype. The V and J genes are TRBV2 and TRBJ2-1, with D unresolved. The CDR3 totals 12 residues. V was cut by 5 bases and J by 3 bases, with 5 bases left in between. The germline V gene has CDR1 SNHLY and CDR2 FYNNEI. For the CDR3, the DNA is TGTGCCAGCAGTCCGTTCTACAATGAGCAGTTCTTC. It translates to CASSPFYNEQFF. Combining the CDR3 with reference TRBV2 and TRBJ2-1 gives the whole variable domain EPEVTQTPSHQVTQMGQEVILRCVPISNHLYFYWYRQILGQKVEFLVSFYNNEISEKSEIFDDQFSVERPDGSNFTLKIRSTKLEDSAMYFCASSPFYNEQFFGPGTRLTVL.

This clonotype appeared a few times. The chain combines TRBV27 with TRBJ2-5; 7 nucleotides agree with TRBD1. Germline V gives CDR1 MNHEY, CDR2 SMNVEV (reference sequence). J was trimmed by 5 bases and V by 6 bases; bases with no gene match: 12. CDR3 length: 15 residues. Written as DNA, the CDR3 is TGTGCCAGCAGCCTTAATGAAGGGGGCGCGGAGACCCAGTACTTC. Its protein product is CASSLNEGGAETQYF.

This clonotype was observed at least ten times. The gene calls are TRBV20-1 and TRBJ2-3; D not resolved. The CDR3 has 11 residues. Between the trimmed V and J ends, which lost 1 base and 9 bases, there was a span of 8 bases. Germline V lookup: CDR1 DFQATT, CDR2 SNEGSKA (reference sequence). For the CDR3, the DNA is TGCAGTGCTAGAGCAGCAAGGACGCAGTATTTT. This translates into CSARAARTQYF.

This clonotype was counted at least ten times. This chain uses TRBV2 with TRBJ2-7, with D tentatively TRBD1 (5 bases). Germline CDR1 is SNHLY and CDR2 is FYNNEI. V lost 4 bases, J lost 0 bases, and 7 bases lay in between. The CDR3 runs to 13 residues. The CDR3 loop is CASSGQFSYEQYF. The CDR3, as DNA: TGTGCCAGCAGTGGACAGTTCTCCTACGAGCAGTACTTC.

This clonotype showed up many times. The chain has TRBV5-1 and TRBJ2-4; D perhaps matches TRBD2 (5 bases). This CDR3 spans 15 amino acids. Trimming left V 0 bases short and J 2 bases short, with 9 bases between. Germline V CDR1 and CDR2: SGHRS, YFSETQ. Here the CDR3 DNA reads TGCGCCAGCAGCTTGGATCTCGGGACCAAAAACATTCAGTACTTC. Its translation: CASSLDLGTKNIQYF.

The chain uses TRBV18 and TRBJ2-5; D possibly uses TRBD1 or TRBD2 (5 bases each). In germline, CDR1 is KGHSH, CDR2 LQKENI. CDR3 length: 15 amino acids. The V end lost 3 bases, the J end lost 1 base, and 12 bases lay between the germline ends. The CDR3 DNA follows: TGTGCCAGCTCACCCACAACCGGGACCCAAGAGACCCAGTACTTC. Translation: CASSPTTGTQETQYF.

This clonotype was seen repeatedly, ten times or more. The V gene is TRBV6-2 or TRBV6-3, the J gene TRBJ2-5; 10 bases are a match to TRBD2. V trimming: 4 bases; J trimming: 6 bases; junction bases outside the gene matches: 14. This CDR3 comprises 17 residues. The germline V gene encodes CDR1 MNHEY and CDR2 SVGEGT. In DNA form, the CDR3 reads TGTGCCAGCAGTTCTACCGAGCTAGCGGGAGTCAGAAAGACCCAGTACTTC. This codes for CASSSTELAGVRKTQYF.

This clonotype was recorded at least ten times. The chain links TRBV6-1 to TRBJ1-1; D remains unclear. CDR1 and CDR2 (germline): MNHNS, SASEGT. The length of the CDR3 is 13 residues. Between the trimmed V and J ends, which lost 6 bases and 0 bases, there was a span of 8 bases. CDR3 in amino acids: CASRNLVNTEAFF. CDR3 sequence (DNA): TGTGCCAGCAGAAATCTCGTGAACACTGAAGCTTTCTTT.

The chain combines TRBV6-1 with TRBJ1-5; D gene ambiguous. The length of the CDR3 is 15 residues. Germline V CDR1 and CDR2: MNHNS, SASEGT. Trimming took 0 bases from V and 9 from J, leaving 15 bases between them. CDR3 coding DNA: TGTGCCAGCAGTGAAGCGGGTTTAACTGTAGGGCCCCAGCATTTT. This encodes CASSEAGLTVGPQHF.

The sample holds many counts of this clonotype. The chain joins TRBV28 to TRBJ1-2; D might be TRBD1 (6 bases). The germline V gene encodes CDR1 MDHEN and CDR2 SYDVKM. The CDR3 has 16 amino acids. Between the trimmed V and J ends, which lost 6 bases and 6 bases, there was a span of 23 bases. The CDR3 DNA follows: TGTGCCAGCAGCCATACCTTGGGCAGGGGATCCCATGGCTACACCTTC. Translated, it gives CASSHTLGRGSHGYTF.

The chain joins TRBV12-3 or TRBV12-4 to TRBJ2-1; D ambiguous. Between the trimmed V and J ends, which lost 3 bases and 0 bases, there was a span of 9 bases. There are 15 residues in the CDR3. In DNA, the CDR3 is TGTGCCAGCAGTTTTCAACAGCCCTCCTACAATGAGCAGTTCTTC. Its protein is CASSFQQPSYNEQFF.

This clonotype was seen once. A much larger clone lies a single base off, so this may be a read error. V usage is TRBV7-8 and J usage is TRBJ2-7, with 8 nucleotides matching TRBD1. After removal of 9 bases from V and 7 bases from J, the junction contained 11 bases not matched to a gene. There are 13 residues in the CDR3. Per germline, CDR1 SGHVS and CDR2 FQNEAQ. The CDR3 region is CASRDRIYNEQYF. The CDR3 region has the DNA TGTGCCAGTCGGGACAGGATCTACAATGAGCAGTACTTC.

This clonotype occurred many times. CDR3 loop: CASTRKGPPSGREVQTQYF. The DNA of the CDR3 is TGTGCCAGCACCCGAAAGGGGCCTCCTAGCGGCCGAGAGGTGCAGACCCAGTACTTC. The chain uses TRBV6-1 and TRBJ2-5; TRBD2 matches at 7 bases. V was pared by 7 bases and J by 6 bases, with 26 bases of the junction left unmatched. This CDR3 region has 19 residues. The V gene's germline CDR1 is MNHNS and CDR2 SASEGT.

The table lists this clonotype with many counts. The gene calls are TRBV11-2 and TRBJ2-5; no definite D call. The CDR3 is 12 amino acids. In germline, CDR1 is SGHAT, CDR2 FQNNGV. Trimming left V 7 bases short and J 0 bases short, with 6 bases between. The CDR3 region has the DNA TGTGCCAGCACAGGAAACCAAGAGACCCAGTACTTC. Translation: CASTGNQETQYF.

This clonotype was detected many times. This sequence joins TRBV29-1 and TRBJ2-1, with a tentative D call TRBD1 (6 bases). V was pared by 6 bases and J by 5 bases, with 11 bases between. The V gene's germline CDR1 is SQVTM and CDR2 ANQGSEA. This CDR3 contains 12 residues. The DNA of the CDR3 is TGCAGCGTCGGACAGAAGAACAATGAGCAGTTCTTC. Its protein product is CSVGQKNNEQFF.

This clonotype was counted many times. The J gene is TRBJ2-7, the V gene TRBV7-3, with a possible D match to TRBD1 (6 bases). V was trimmed by 4 bases and J by 5 bases, leaving 15 bases between them. Germline assignment: CDR1 SGHTA and CDR2 FQGTGA. This CDR3 is 14 amino acids long. Here the CDR3 DNA reads TGTGCCAGCAGCTATCACAGGGTGTACCACGAGCAGTACTTC. This translates into CASSYHRVYHEQYF.

This clonotype was seen many times. Germline and junction disagree at one end, which may indicate a read error. The chain couples TRBV11-2 to TRBJ2-7; D remains unclear. The CDR3 loop spans 12 amino acids. Germline V gene lookup returns CDR1 SGHAT and CDR2 FQNNGV. The CDR3 DNA is TGTGCCAGCAGCTTACGCCTCTACGGGCAGTACTTC. As protein: CASSLRLYGQYF.

Ten or more counts support this clonotype. The J gene is TRBJ2-1, the V gene TRBV10-3; 8 bases fit TRBD2. The germline CDR1 and CDR2 sequences are ENHRY and SYGVKD. The V segment lost 6 bases and the J segment 4 bases; nucleotides outside the gene matches: 5. There are 14 residues in the CDR3. The DNA for the CDR3 is TGTGCCATCAGAGTAGCGGGGTCATACAATGAGCAGTTCTTC. Translated: CAIRVAGSYNEQFF.

This clonotype has a count of ten or more. This chain joins TRBV6-2 or TRBV6-3 and TRBJ2-7, with D unresolved. The length of the CDR3 is 12 residues. CDR1 and CDR2 (germline): MNHEY, SVGEGT. The germline V and J ends were trimmed by 5 bases and 4 bases, with 9 bases remaining between them. The CDR3 nucleotides read TGTGCCAGCAGTGGCTTGCTGTACGAGCAGTACTTC. It specifies CASSGLLYEQYF.

This sequence joins TRBV19 and TRBJ2-2; D uncertain. There are 13 residues in the CDR3. The V gene's germline CDR1 is LNHDA and CDR2 SQIVND (reference sequence). V shed 3 bases and J shed 5 bases, with 7 bases lying between them. The CDR3, as DNA: TGTGCCAGTAGTATGAGGCGAACCGGGGAGCTGTTTTTT. Protein: CASSMRRTGELFF.

The rearrangement links TRBV10-1 to TRBJ2-3; D remains unclear. Looked up from germline, CDR1 is WNHNN and CDR2 is SYGVQD (reference sequence). There are 13 residues in the CDR3. The ends were cut back, 2 bases at V and 5 bases at J, with 8 bases in the middle. The CDR3 loop reads CASSESRVDTQYF. The CDR3, as DNA: TGCGCCAGCAGTGAGAGTCGGGTAGATACGCAGTATTTT.